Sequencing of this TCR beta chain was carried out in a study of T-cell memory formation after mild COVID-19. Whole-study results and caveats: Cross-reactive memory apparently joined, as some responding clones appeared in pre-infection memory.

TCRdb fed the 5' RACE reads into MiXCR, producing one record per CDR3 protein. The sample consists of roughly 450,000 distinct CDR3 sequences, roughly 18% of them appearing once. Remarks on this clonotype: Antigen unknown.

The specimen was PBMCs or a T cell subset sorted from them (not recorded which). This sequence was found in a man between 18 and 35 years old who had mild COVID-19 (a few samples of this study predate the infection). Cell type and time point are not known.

The CDR3 DNA reads as TGTGCCAGCAGGGGCGGCGAGCAGTACGTC. Its translation is CASRGGEQYV. The V gene is TRBV6-1, the J gene TRBJ2-7; the D is unclear. V lost 6 bases and J 6 bases, leaving 6 bases between the germline ends. The germline V gene has CDR1 MNHNS and CDR2 SASEGT. This CDR3 is 10 amino acids long.